This T cell receptor beta chain stems from a study of CD8+ T cells in alopecia areata. The table lists this clone with a few counts. Its antigen is unknown. Germline CDR1 reads SNHLY; CDR2 reads FYNNEI. Trimming stripped 5 bases from V and 6 bases from J, with 11 bases between. The CDR3 covers 13 residues. Once RNA had been extracted, it was reverse transcribed into cDNA to act as the sequencing template. Sequenced by immunoSEQ multiplex PCR; TCRdb stores in-frame clones only, minus some. Altogether 85,000 to 110,000 clones are present, 55% being singletons, with the ten largest covering about 8.8%. Regarding the study as a whole: Patients shared TCRs less clearly than mice did, possibly owing to HLA.

Specimen: CD4+ T cells sorted from blood. The rearrangement joins TRBV2 to TRBJ2-4; D perhaps matches TRBD1 (6 bases). The TCR comes from a human donor in good health. CDR3 residues: CASSRTEINIQYF. Written as DNA, the CDR3 is TGTGCCAGCAGTAGGACAGAGATAAACATTCAGTACTTC.